The 12 T cell receptor beta chains in this list originate from one sample, sequenced in a study of low-dose radiotherapy and immunotherapy resistance in tumors. TRAV- and TRBV-specific primers primed first-strand cDNA, covering alpha and beta chains. Using a constant-region primer together with a V-primer adapter, TCRs were subjected to 15 to 20 PCR cycles of amplification. TCRdb used MiXCR to reprocess the reads, holding one entry per CDR3 protein. The sample has about 7,300 distinct CDR3 sequences; more than 65% are singletons. The origin of the receptors is a human donor with advanced metastatic prostate, ovarian, gallbladder or colorectal cancer (not recorded which). This table probably holds off-target reads from a library built for another chain.

The J gene is TRBJ2-1, the V gene TRBV3-1, with D perhaps TRBD1 or TRBD2 (5 bases each). Germline V gene lookup returns CDR1 LGHDT and CDR2 YNNKEL (reference sequence). V was cut by 0 bases and J by 8 bases, with 11 bases left in between. The CDR3 has 14 residues. The CDR3 coding sequence is TGTGCCAGCAGCCAAGAAGGGACCTTCCATGAGCAGTTCTTC. This encodes CASSQEGTFHEQFF.

This sequence joins TRBV6-1 and TRBJ2-7; D may be TRBD2 (6 bases). Germline V gene data show CDR1 as MNHNS and CDR2 as SASEGT. Trimming cost V 3 bases and J 2 bases, with 11 bases left between them. This CDR3 is 14 amino acids long. The CDR3 DNA sequence: TGTGCCAGCAGTGAGGAGGGTCCGACCTACGAGCAGTACTTC. It codes for CASSEEGPTYEQYF.

The DNA for the CDR3 is TGCAGTGCTGGGCGGACAGGGGGCCGCCAAGAGACCCAGTACTTC. Protein: CSAGRTGGRQETQYF. This chain connects TRBV20-1 to TRBJ2-5; TRBD1 agrees at 11 bases. CDR1 and CDR2 (germline): DFQATT, SNEGSKA (reference sequence). The CDR3 is 15 amino acids. With V trimmed by 5 bases and J by 1 base, 6 bases remained unmatched.

The genes are TRBV4-3 and TRBJ2-1, with D perhaps matching TRBD2 (5 bases). Germline CDR1 and CDR2: LGHNA and YSLEER. V lost 7 bases to trimming and J lost 6 bases, with 16 bases between them. The CDR3 consists of 14 residues. The CDR3 protein is CASNRDPRSNEQFF. CDR3 DNA sequence: TGCGCCAGCAACCGGGATCCCAGGTCCAATGAGCAGTTCTTC.

V and J are TRBV29-1 and TRBJ2-7, with D possibly being TRBD1 or TRBD2 (7 bases each). The CDR3 runs 16 residues. Trimming pared 7 bases from V and 2 bases from J, leaving 24 bases between. Per germline, CDR1 SQVTM and CDR2 ANQGSEA. The CDR3 loop is CSAGPTGEGATYEQYF. CDR3 sequence (DNA): TGCAGCGCCGGACCCACTGGGGAGGGGGCGACCTACGAGCAGTACTTC.

This chain joins TRBV18 and TRBJ1-4, with D unresolved. This CDR3 is 13 amino acids long. Per germline, CDR1 KGHSH and CDR2 LQKENI. V lost 4 bases to trimming and J lost 5 bases, with 8 bases between them. In DNA, the CDR3 is TGTGCCAGCTCACAGGGCATGAATGAAAAACTGTTTTTT. Translating gives CASSQGMNEKLFF.

The chain joins TRBV27 to TRBJ1-1, with D possibly TRBD1 on 5 matching bases. Germline lookup yields CDR1 MNHEY and CDR2 SMNVEV (reference sequence). CDR3 length equals 13 residues. Trimming left V 7 bases short and J 1 base short, with 10 bases between. The chain's CDR3 is CASKKTANTEAFF. In DNA form, the CDR3 reads TGTGCCAGCAAAAAGACAGCGAACACTGAAGCTTTCTTT.

This chain joins TRBV28 and TRBJ2-3; 10 bases align to TRBD2. CDR3 size: 16 residues. Germline CDR1 MDHEN, CDR2 SYDVKM. V lost 5 bases and J lost 3; bases outside the gene matches: 8. The CDR3 loop reads CASSAELAGRTDTQYF. CDR3 in DNA: TGTGCCAGCAGTGCCGAACTAGCGGGGAGAACAGATACGCAGTATTTT.

J is TRBJ2-5 and V is TRBV2; 12 nucleotides align to TRBD2. Germline V CDR1 and CDR2: SNHLY, FYNNEI. The junction had 0 bases not matched to a gene; V was cut back by 6 bases and J by 1 base. The CDR3 sequence is 14 residues long. CDR3 coding DNA: TGTGCCAGCAGACTAGCGGGGGGCCAAGAGACCCAGTACTTC. Translation: CASRLAGGQETQYF.

The chain is built from TRBV6-6 and TRBJ2-3; perhaps TRBD2 as D (6 bases). The germline gives CDR1 MNHNY, CDR2 SVGAGI (reference sequence). With 4 bases removed from V and 1 base from J, the gap between germline ends came to 6 bases. This CDR3 region has 13 residues. The CDR3: CASSWGGTDTQYF. Written as DNA, the CDR3 is TGTGCCAGCAGTTGGGGGGGCACAGATACGCAGTATTTT.

This clonotype occurred once. CDR3 DNA: TGTGCCAGCAGTTACTCCACTATGCAGGTCGACGGGGAGCTGTTTTTT. Protein product: CASSYSTMQVDGELFF. V gene TRBV6-6 combines with J gene TRBJ2-2; no clear D gene. The germline V and J ends were trimmed by 0 bases and 7 bases, with 15 bases remaining between them. This CDR3 region has 16 residues. CDR1 is MNHNY, CDR2 SVGAGI, per germline (reference sequence).

The CDR3 region is CASSRPEQPQHF. The CDR3 nucleotides read TGTGCCAGCAGTCGCCCCGAGCAGCCCCAGCATTTT. The chain has TRBV6-6 and TRBJ1-5; no firm D call. Trimming pared 5 bases from V and 7 bases from J, leaving 9 bases between. The length of the CDR3 is 12 residues. Germline V gene data show CDR1 as MNHNY and CDR2 as SVGAGI (reference sequence).